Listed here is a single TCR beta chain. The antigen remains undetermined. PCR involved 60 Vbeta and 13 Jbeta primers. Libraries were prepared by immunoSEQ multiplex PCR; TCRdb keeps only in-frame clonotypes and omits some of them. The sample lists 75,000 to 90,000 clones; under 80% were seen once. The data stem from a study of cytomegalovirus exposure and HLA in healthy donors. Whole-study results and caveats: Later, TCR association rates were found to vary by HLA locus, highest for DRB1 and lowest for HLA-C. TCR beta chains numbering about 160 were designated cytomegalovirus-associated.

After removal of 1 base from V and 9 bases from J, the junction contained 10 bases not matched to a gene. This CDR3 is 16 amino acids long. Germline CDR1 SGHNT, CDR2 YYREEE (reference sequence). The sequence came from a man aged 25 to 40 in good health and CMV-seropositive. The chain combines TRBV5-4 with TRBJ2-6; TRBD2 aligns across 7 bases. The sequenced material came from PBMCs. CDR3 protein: CASSLSLASGINVLTF. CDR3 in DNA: TGTGCCAGCAGCTTGAGTCTGGCTAGCGGCATCAACGTCCTGACTTTC.